This T cell receptor beta chain was captured by sequencing in a study of regulatory T cells in long-lasting Graves disease. Study conclusions and caveats: Persistent cases of Graves' showed reduced TCR diversity relative to newly diagnosed patients. Repertoires from persistent disease leaned toward TRBV28, TRBJ1-2 and TRBJ2-5.

TCR beta libraries were built with iRepertoire HTBI primers and Arm-PCR of CDR3 regions. In the original analysis: Sequenced samples collectively carried under 75 TRBV and around 15 TRBJ segments. TCRdb re-derived calls from the multiplex PCR reads in MiXCR, one entry per CDR3 protein. These V and J calls originate from TCRdb's pipeline instead of the authors' own analysis. The repertoire holds some 560,000 distinct CDR3 sequences, with about 16% as singletons. The CDR3 covers 16 residues. Germline V gene lookup returns CDR1 KGHSH and CDR2 LQKENI. V trimming: 0 bases; J trimming: 2 bases; junction bases outside the gene matches: 3. Noted time point: newly diagnosed GD, antithyroid drugs for less than 3 months. The authors made the TCR library using RNA they extracted from PBMCs. This clonotype was detected ten times or more. Antigen unknown. This sample was shared with a second study, whose subject was T cells in Graves' hyperthyroidism and ophthalmopathy.

This chain connects TRBV18 to TRBJ2-1; TRBD2 aligns across 8 bases. The sample was peripheral blood mononuclear cells (PBMCs), taken at new diagnosis, from a patient treated with antithyroid drugs. The TCR was taken from a woman aged 40-60 years with Graves disease. This chain's CDR3 is CASSPPSGGTYNEQFF. The CDR3 nucleotides are TGTGCCAGCTCACCACCCTCGGGGGGGACCTACAATGAGCAGTTCTTC.